The next 27 T cell receptor beta chains were all read from a single sample in a study of metastatic and nonmetastatic thyroid tumors. Among the patients, none had received any treatment before thyroid surgery. TCRdb re-called the PCR reads with MiXCR. The sample consists of around 29,000 clones, about 20% of them appearing once. The specimen was blood. All receptors come from a female donor with papillary thyroid cancer or a benign thyroid nodule (not recorded which). Some clones in this sample may be carry-over from other donors' samples.

Here the CDR3 reads CASIEDTGAYYEQYF. The DNA of the CDR3 is TGTGCCAGCATCGAAGATACAGGGGCCTACTACGAGCAGTACTTC. The chain carries TRBV12-3 or TRBV12-4 and TRBJ2-7; 7 bases line up with TRBD1. This CDR3 has 15 residues. V was pared by 7 bases and J by 3 bases, with 12 bases of the junction left unmatched.

The table lists this clone with a few counts. This sequence joins TRBV2 and TRBJ1-5, with D uncertain. This CDR3 is 14 amino acids long. Germline CDR1 SNHLY, CDR2 FYNNEI. V lost 4 bases, J lost 2 bases, and 9 bases lay in between. The CDR3 DNA is TGTGCCAGCAGTGGGAAGGACCGCAATCAGCCCCAGCATTTT. It translates to CASSGKDRNQPQHF. The entire variable domain, with the rest obtained from reference TRBV2 and TRBJ1-5, is as follows: EPEVTQTPSHQVTQMGQEVILRCVPISNHLYFYWYRQILGQKVEFLVSFYNNEISEKSEIFDDQFSVERPDGSNFTLKIRSTKLEDSAMYFCASSGKDRNQPQHFGDGTRLSIL.

This clone was picked up many times. The chain joins TRBV9 to TRBJ2-1, with 8 bases lining up with TRBD2. This CDR3 comprises 15 residues. Trimming at V came to 3 bases and at J to 2 bases, leaving 4 bases not matched to a gene. Per germline, CDR1 SGDLS and CDR2 YYNGEE. The CDR3 region has the DNA TGTGCCAGCAGCGGATTAGCGGGAACCTACAATGAGCAGTTCTTC. Translation: CASSGLAGTYNEQFF.

By sample fraction, this clone is medium-sized. The chain combines TRBV6-1 with TRBJ1-3; a weak D match, TRBD1 (6 bases). Looked up from germline, CDR1 is MNHNS and CDR2 is SASEGT. The CDR3 length is 16 residues. Trimming removed 4 bases at V and 4 bases at J, with 17 bases between. CDR3 amino acids: CASSGTGTTEGNTIYF. The CDR3 DNA follows: TGTGCCAGCAGTGGCACCGGGACAACAGAAGGAAACACCATATATTTT.

This chain links TRBV7-9 with TRBJ2-7, with a weak D call TRBD2 (7 bases). V gave up 5 bases and J gave up 6 bases, with 17 bases separating them. The CDR3 has 14 residues. Germline V gene lookup returns CDR1 SEHNR and CDR2 FQNEAQ (reference sequence). CDR3 amino acids: CASSRGAGTGEQYF. CDR3 in DNA: TGTGCCAGCAGCCGGGGGGCAGGGACGGGCGAGCAGTACTTC.

This clone was seen many times. The chain carries TRBV7-9 and TRBJ2-1; D unresolved. Germline V gives CDR1 SEHNR, CDR2 FQNEAQ (reference sequence). CDR3 length: 12 amino acids. V lost 1 base, J lost 8 bases, and 6 bases lay in between. CDR3 loop: CASSLEFHEQFF. As DNA, the CDR3 is TGTGCCAGCAGCTTAGAATTCCATGAGCAGTTCTTC.

This clone was seen ten or more times. V and J are TRBV6-4 and TRBJ1-5; D is undetermined. This CDR3 has 14 amino acids. The germline CDR1 and CDR2 sequences are MRHNA and SNTAGT. V was trimmed by 0 bases and J by 9 bases, leaving 12 bases between them. CDR3 sequence (DNA): TGTGCCAGCAGTGACTCGCCTGGAAACCTGCCCCAGCATTTT. Its translation is CASSDSPGNLPQHF.

The chain joins TRBV12-3 or TRBV12-4 to TRBJ2-6, with 9 bases lining up with TRBD1. The CDR3 is 17 amino acids. After removal of 5 bases from V and 2 bases from J, the junction contained 7 bases not matched to a gene. The CDR3 loop is CASSRPGTGTGANVLTF. DNA for the CDR3: TGTGCCAGCAGTCGTCCCGGGACAGGGACTGGGGCCAACGTCCTGACTTTC.

This clone was detected many times. This sample also contains other DNA sequences that code for the same CDR3. The chain combines TRBV19 with TRBJ1-1, with D unresolved. The CDR3 runs 14 residues. Germline assignment: CDR1 LNHDA and CDR2 SQIVND (reference sequence). Between the trimmed V and J ends, which lost 3 bases and 1 base, there was a span of 9 bases. The CDR3 loop is CASSIAAANTEAFF. Here the CDR3 DNA reads TGTGCCAGTAGTATTGCTGCAGCGAACACTGAAGCTTTCTTT.

This clone showed up many times. J is TRBJ2-7 and V is TRBV30; 14 bases align to TRBD2. Trimming took 7 bases from V and 0 from J; bases not matched to a gene: 8. The CDR3 covers 16 residues. Germline CDR1 and CDR2: GTSNPN and SVGIG (reference sequence). CDR3 region: CALGLAGEPSSYEQYF. The CDR3 DNA is TGTGCCTTGGGACTAGCGGGGGAACCGAGCTCCTACGAGCAGTACTTC.

This clone was counted many times. The rearrangement joins TRBV29-1 to TRBJ2-3; D remains ambiguous. CDR3 length equals 11 residues. The germline V gene encodes CDR1 SQVTM and CDR2 ANQGSEA. The ends were cut back, 0 bases at V and 10 bases at J, with 8 bases in the middle. The CDR3 reads CSVEDPGPQYF. For the CDR3, the DNA is TGCAGCGTTGAAGACCCAGGCCCGCAGTATTTT.

This clone was observed once. The rearrangement uses TRBV27 and TRBJ1-2; 8 positions agree with TRBD1. The CDR3 has 16 residues. CDR1 is MNHEY, CDR2 SMNVEV, per germline (reference sequence). The junction had 13 bases not matched to a gene; V was cut back by 8 bases and J by 2 bases. CDR3 sequence reads: CASCPSSTGANYGYTF. CDR3 in DNA: TGTGCCAGCTGTCCCTCCTCGACAGGGGCCAACTATGGCTACACCTTC.

This clone turned up a few times. The chain is built from TRBV24-1 and TRBJ2-1, with a weak D call TRBD2 (6 bases). V gave up 3 bases and J gave up 7 bases, with 9 bases separating them. The germline gives CDR1 KGHDR, CDR2 SFDVKD. The CDR3 contains 13 residues. In nucleotides, the CDR3 is TGTGCCACCAGTGATGGGACTCGAAATGAGCAGTTCTTC. Translation gives CATSDGTRNEQFF.

The table lists this clone with many counts. Different DNA sequences within this sample yield the same CDR3. The genes are TRBV20-1 and TRBJ2-7, with D perhaps matching TRBD1 (6 bases). CDR1 and CDR2 from the germline V gene are DFQATT and SNEGSKA (reference sequence). This CDR3 contains 15 residues. The V gene lost 5 bases and the J gene lost 2 bases, with 19 bases spanning the gap. DNA of the CDR3: TGCAGTGCTGACACCGCCCGGGACACAACCTACGAGCAGTACTTC. It translates to CSADTARDTTYEQYF.

This clone was seen at least ten times. V gene TRBV11-2 combines with J gene TRBJ2-3; D may correspond to TRBD1 or TRBD2 (5 bases each). This CDR3 spans 14 amino acids. Germline assignment: CDR1 SGHAT and CDR2 FQNNGV. Between the trimmed V and J ends, which lost 7 bases and 6 bases, there was a span of 17 bases. This chain's CDR3 is CASTLGFGDDTQYF. In nucleotides, the CDR3 is TGTGCCAGCACCCTTGGATTTGGGGACGATACGCAGTATTTT.

This clone has more than one count but fewer than ten. The chain couples TRBV5-1 to TRBJ1-2; D not resolved. The CDR3 extends over 16 amino acids. Trimming removed 0 bases from V and 0 bases from J, with 12 bases in between. Germline V CDR1 and CDR2: SGHRS, YFSETQ. The CDR3 bases are TGCGCCAGCAGCTTGGAGTGGGGTTCTGCTAACTATGGCTACACCTTC. Translation gives CASSLEWGSANYGYTF.

There are many counts of this clone. V usage is TRBV5-5 and J usage is TRBJ2-3; D remains ambiguous. V dropped 6 bases and J dropped 5 bases, with 7 bases sitting between them. The CDR3 extends over 11 amino acids. Germline V gene sequence: CDR1 SGHKS, CDR2 YYEKEE (reference sequence). CDR3: CASNLGDTQYF. For the CDR3, the DNA is TGTGCCAGCAACCTTGGAGATACGCAGTATTTT.

In this sample, this clone turned up many times. This rearrangement joins TRBV4-1 to TRBJ1-4; a weak D match, TRBD1 (5 bases). CDR1 is MGHRA, CDR2 YSYEKL, per germline. Trimming removed 0 bases at V and 2 bases at J, with 10 bases between. This CDR3 is 16 amino acids long. CDR3: CASSQDIRGTNEKLFF. The CDR3 DNA follows: TGCGCCAGCAGCCAAGATATCCGGGGGACTAATGAAAAACTGTTTTTT.

The table lists this clone with a few counts. The chain recombines TRBV6-5 with TRBJ2-7, with 9 bases that match TRBD2. V lost 0 bases and J lost 2; bases outside the gene matches: 5. This CDR3 spans 16 amino acids. Germline V lookup: CDR1 MNHEY, CDR2 SVGAGI. The DNA for the CDR3 is TGTGCCAGCAGTTACTCGCGTGTAGCGGGAGCCTACGAGCAGTACTTC. Encoded protein: CASSYSRVAGAYEQYF.

The chain recombines TRBV5-1 with TRBJ1-4, with D perhaps matching TRBD1 (6 bases). V lost 4 bases and J lost 5, with 12 bases in between. This CDR3 is 14 amino acids long. Germline CDR1 and CDR2: SGHRS and YFSETQ. The CDR3 coding sequence is TGCGCCAGCAGCCCGACAGGACTGAATGAAAAACTGTTTTTT. This encodes CASSPTGLNEKLFF.

This rearrangement joins TRBV19 to TRBJ2-1; 7 bases match TRBD1. The CDR3 runs to 14 residues. J lost 7 bases, V lost 4 bases, and 7 bases had no gene match. Germline CDR1 reads LNHDA; CDR2 reads SQIVND (reference sequence). This chain's CDR3 is CASSSWTGSNEQFF. The CDR3 DNA is TGTGCCAGTAGTAGCTGGACAGGTTCGAATGAGCAGTTCTTC.

Of note for this clone: A junction boundary mismatches the germline segment, possibly from a read error. Different DNA sequences within this sample yield the same CDR3. The chain uses TRBV3-1 and TRBJ2-2; a weak D match, TRBD1 (6 bases). Germline lookup yields CDR1 LGHDT and CDR2 YNNKEL (reference sequence). The CDR3 contains 14 residues. The CDR3 protein is CASRPSGDTGELFF. The CDR3 DNA reads as TGCGCCAGCCGCCCCTCAGGGGACACCGGGGAGCTGTTTTTT.

This clone was detected ten times or more. V and J are TRBV12-3 or TRBV12-4 and TRBJ2-1; 9 bases agree with TRBD1. The J segment lost 3 bases and the V segment lost 11 bases, leaving 11 bases of the junction unmatched. This CDR3 has 15 amino acids. This CDR3 is CAGSKGTGSYNEQFF. The CDR3 DNA sequence: TGTGCCGGATCCAAAGGGACAGGGAGCTACAATGAGCAGTTCTTC.

The chain carries TRBV18 and TRBJ1-1, with unresolved D. Trimming left V 2 bases short and J 8 bases short, with 12 bases between. The CDR3 covers 13 residues. Germline values: CDR1 KGHSH, CDR2 LQKENI. CDR3 loop: CASSPGSLYEAFF. In DNA, the CDR3 is TGTGCCAGCTCACCAGGCAGTCTTTACGAAGCTTTCTTT.

CDR3 amino acids: CASSVGIGRGVPGELFF. CDR3 nucleotide sequence: TGTGCCAGCAGCGTAGGAATTGGTAGAGGGGTGCCCGGGGAGCTGTTTTTT. The J gene is TRBJ2-2, the V gene TRBV9, with D perhaps assigned TRBD1 or TRBD2 (5 bases each). Germline V lookup: CDR1 SGDLS, CDR2 YYNGEE. The CDR3 spans 17 residues. Trimming left V 0 bases short and J 6 bases short, with 18 bases between.

This clone showed up just a few times. The chain recombines TRBV6-5 with TRBJ1-5; D possibly corresponds to TRBD1 (6 bases). V was shortened by 3 bases and J by 0 bases, with 15 bases between the two germline ends. The CDR3 contains 17 residues. Germline V gene data show CDR1 as MNHEY and CDR2 as SVGAGI. CDR3 bases: TGTGCCAGCAGTTATCGGGGGGCTACCCATAGCAATCAGCCCCAGCATTTT. This sequence encodes CASSYRGATHSNQPQHF.

This clone was recorded many times. The V gene is TRBV20-1, the J gene TRBJ1-1; D perhaps matches TRBD1 (6 bases). Trimming pared 0 bases from V and 1 base from J, leaving 12 bases between. CDR1 and CDR2 from the germline V gene are DFQATT and SNEGSKA (reference sequence). The CDR3 extends over 15 amino acids. This chain's CDR3 is CSARDGGAQNTEAFF. Written as DNA, the CDR3 is TGCAGTGCTAGAGACGGGGGGGCTCAGAACACTGAAGCTTTCTTT.